These 23 T cell receptor beta chains were all obtained from the same sample, sequenced in a study of stem cell transplantation in POMP-related autoinflammatory disease. Profiling relied on immunoSEQ multiplex PCR, and the TCRdb table lists in-frame clones only, not all of them. This repertoire shows about 1,000 clones, 85% to 90% found once; its top ten account for 6.6%. The source material was a CXCR5-defined cell subset from PBMCs. These receptors all come from a human donor in good health.

The V and J genes are TRBV6-1 and TRBJ1-3; TRBD1 is a possible D gene (5 bases). Germline assignment: CDR1 MNHNS and CDR2 SASEGT. The ends were cut back, 1 base at V and 4 bases at J, with 11 bases in the middle. The CDR3 has 15 amino acids. CDR3 loop: CASSEDGAGGNTIYF. In nucleotides, the CDR3 is TGTGCCAGCAGTGAAGATGGGGCAGGAGGAAACACCATATATTTT.

This chain uses TRBV9 with TRBJ2-3; 14 nucleotides line up with TRBD2. This CDR3 has 19 residues. The germline V gene encodes CDR1 SGDLS and CDR2 YYNGEE. With V trimmed by 4 bases and J by 4 bases, 14 bases remained unmatched. CDR3 nucleotide sequence: TGTGCCAGCAGCCTTCGGACCGGGACTAGCGGGAGAAAGGCAGATACGCAGTATTTT. Translating gives CASSLRTGTSGRKADTQYF.

The chain combines TRBV11-2 with TRBJ1-4; D gene unclear. The V gene lost 2 bases and the J gene lost 2 bases, with 6 bases spanning the gap. Germline lookup yields CDR1 SGHAT and CDR2 FQNNGV. This CDR3 contains 14 residues. The chain's CDR3 is CASSLSWTNEKLFF. The CDR3 nucleotides read TGTGCCAGCAGCTTATCTTGGACTAATGAAAAACTGTTTTTT.

The CDR3: CASSVSPSGGYNEQFF. The DNA for the CDR3 is TGTGCCAGCAGCGTTTCCCCTAGCGGGGGTTACAATGAGCAGTTCTTC. The chain links TRBV9 to TRBJ2-1; TRBD2 agrees at 10 bases. V lost 2 bases and J lost 4; bases outside the gene matches: 6. CDR3 length equals 16 residues. Germline V CDR1 and CDR2: SGDLS, YYNGEE. Together with reference TRBV9 and TRBJ2-1, the CDR3 gives the full variable domain: DSGVTQTPKHLITATGQRVTLRCSPRSGDLSVYWYQQSLDQGLQFLIQYYNGEERAKGNILERFSAQQFPDLHSELNLSSLELGDSALYFCASSVSPSGGYNEQFFGPGTRLTVL.

This clone was counted between two and nine times. This rearrangement joins TRBV4-1 to TRBJ1-3; D gene unclear. V shed 1 base and J shed 0 bases, with 13 bases lying between them. CDR1 and CDR2 from the germline V gene are MGHRA and YSYEKL. The CDR3 is 17 residues long. CDR3 in amino acids: CASSQVAGKSSGNTIYF. CDR3 DNA sequence: TGCGCCAGCAGCCAAGTGGCCGGTAAGAGCTCTGGAAACACCATATATTTT.

V gene TRBV7-2 combines with J gene TRBJ2-3, with 9 bases matching TRBD2. Losses at the gene ends were 8 bases for V and 0 bases for J; bases not matched to a gene: 18. This CDR3 has 19 amino acids. Germline assignment: CDR1 SGHTA and CDR2 FQGNSA. The CDR3 sequence: CASSLGTSYTSGSTDTQYF. The CDR3 DNA reads as TGTGCCAGCTCCTTAGGGACGTCCTATACTAGCGGGAGCACAGATACGCAGTATTTT.

The chain employs TRBV5-1 and TRBJ1-3; 7 bases are a match to TRBD1. Trimming at V came to 3 bases and at J to 2 bases, leaving 5 bases not matched to a gene. The CDR3 has 15 residues. The germline CDR1 and CDR2 sequences are SGHRS and YFSETQ. DNA for the CDR3: TGCGCCAGCAGCTCGGCCGGGACAGCTGGAAACACCATATATTTT. Protein product: CASSSAGTAGNTIYF.

This clone came up once. The chain couples TRBV6-6 to TRBJ1-1, with no clear D. Between the trimmed V and J ends, which lost 5 bases and 4 bases, there was a span of 20 bases. CDR1 and CDR2 (germline): MNHNY, SVGAGI (reference sequence). CDR3 length: 16 amino acids. The CDR3 DNA follows: TGTGCCAGCAGTCAAACCCCACAAGGCCTCGCCACTGAAGCTTTCTTT. Translated: CASSQTPQGLATEAFF.

This chain uses TRBV6-6 with TRBJ2-1; D gene ambiguous. Trimming removed 7 bases at V and 4 bases at J, with 5 bases between. The CDR3 spans 11 residues. CDR1 is MNHNY, CDR2 SVGAGI, per germline (reference sequence). DNA of the CDR3: TGTGCCAGCACCTGGTACAATGAGCAGTTCTTC. Its protein is CASTWYNEQFF.

The chain links TRBV4-3 to TRBJ1-2; D perhaps matches TRBD1 (5 bases). The V gene lost 1 base and the J gene lost 8 bases, with 8 bases spanning the gap. Germline values: CDR1 LGHNA, CDR2 YSLEER. The CDR3 sequence is 12 residues long. The CDR3 region is CASSQVGGGYTF. As DNA, the CDR3 is TGCGCCAGCAGCCAAGTTGGGGGGGGCTACACCTTC.

This chain uses TRBV7-3 with TRBJ1-1; D might be TRBD1 (6 bases). The germline V and J ends were trimmed by 7 bases and 1 base, with 19 bases remaining between them. CDR3 length equals 16 residues. Germline CDR1 is SGHTA and CDR2 is FQGTGA. The CDR3 DNA reads TGTGCCAGCACCCTTGAGGGGGTATCGGGGAACACTGAAGCTTTCTTT. Translation gives CASTLEGVSGNTEAFF.

J is TRBJ2-5 and V is TRBV7-3; D perhaps matches TRBD2 (5 bases). The V gene lost 5 bases and the J gene lost 2 bases, with 9 bases spanning the gap. The germline V gene has CDR1 SGHTA and CDR2 FQGTGA. The length of the CDR3 is 13 residues. In DNA, the CDR3 is TGTGCCAGCAGCCGGGATAGACAAGAGACCCAGTACTTC. Translation gives CASSRDRQETQYF.

The J gene is TRBJ2-1, the V gene TRBV13; D might be TRBD1 (6 bases). Germline CDR1 and CDR2: PRHDT and FYEKMQ (reference sequence). Trimming took 2 bases from V and 6 from J, leaving 11 bases between them. The CDR3 spans 14 residues. This CDR3 is CASSLYGTLNEQFF. The CDR3 region has the DNA TGTGCCAGCAGCTTATACGGGACACTCAATGAGCAGTTCTTC.

This chain links TRBV11-3 with TRBJ1-1, with 7 bases identical to TRBD1. This CDR3 comprises 13 residues. Per the germline V gene, CDR1 is SGHNT and CDR2 is YENEEA. V dropped 4 bases and J dropped 5; count of bases not matched to a gene: 4. CDR3 in amino acids: CASSSRDRTEAFF. As DNA, the CDR3 is TGTGCCAGCAGCTCCCGGGACAGAACTGAAGCTTTCTTT.

In DNA, the CDR3 is TGCGCCAGCAGGGCAGGGGGAGGGGAAGCTTTCTTT. Translating gives CASRAGGGEAFF. The V call is TRBV4-1, the J call TRBJ1-1, with TRBD1 identical over 7 bases. Per germline, CDR1 MGHRA and CDR2 YSYEKL. The ends lost 6 bases at V and 8 bases at J; junction bases unmatched: 6. The CDR3 is 12 amino acids.

V and J are TRBV2 and TRBJ2-4; D perhaps matches TRBD1 (5 bases). V shed 7 bases and J shed 14 bases, with 21 bases lying between them. The CDR3 length is 13 residues. Germline V gene data show CDR1 as SNHLY and CDR2 as FYNNEI. This CDR3 reads CASNPDSTQGEYF. The CDR3 coding sequence is TGTGCCAGCAATCCCGACAGTACGCAGGGCGAGTACTTC.

This sequence joins TRBV11-2 and TRBJ1-2, with D uncertain. Per the germline V gene, CDR1 is SGHAT and CDR2 is FQNNGV. Trimming shortened V by 1 base and J by 8 bases, and 11 bases separated the two germline ends. This CDR3 has 13 amino acids. The CDR3 here is CASSLGLNRGYTF. The CDR3 DNA reads as TGTGCCAGCAGCTTAGGGCTCAATCGGGGCTACACCTTC.

The chain uses TRBV7-6 and TRBJ1-6; 7 positions match TRBD1. V was clipped by 6 bases and J by 9 bases; unmatched bases: 8. CDR1 and CDR2 (germline): SGHVS, FNYEAQ. The CDR3 runs 14 residues. CDR3 protein: CASSYRGARSPLHF. The CDR3 DNA reads TGTGCCAGCAGTTACAGGGGAGCCCGTTCACCCCTCCACTTT.

The chain uses TRBV28 and TRBJ2-7; TRBD2 is a possible D gene (5 bases). This CDR3 has 12 amino acids. CDR1 is MDHEN and CDR2 is SYDVKM in the germline V gene. V lost 7 bases and J 0 bases, leaving 7 bases between the germline ends. As DNA, the CDR3 is TGTGCCAGCACGGGGAGCTCCTACGAGCAGTACTTC. Encoded protein: CASTGSSYEQYF.

The rearrangement uses TRBV2 and TRBJ1-6; D not certain. V was pared by 6 bases and J by 10 bases, with 10 bases between. Germline V lookup: CDR1 SNHLY, CDR2 FYNNEI. This CDR3 comprises 12 residues. The CDR3 loop is CASSSLGSPLHF. In nucleotides, the CDR3 is TGTGCCAGCAGCTCCCTGGGATCACCCCTCCACTTT. Complete variable domain (other parts from reference TRBV2 and TRBJ1-6): EPEVTQTPSHQVTQMGQEVILRCVPISNHLYFYWYRQILGQKVEFLVSFYNNEISEKSEIFDDQFSVERPDGSNFTLKIRSTKLEDSAMYFCASSSLGSPLHFGNGTRLTVT.

The chain joins TRBV7-8 to TRBJ1-5; a possible D gene is TRBD1 (5 bases). CDR1 SGHVS and CDR2 FQNEAQ come from the germline V gene. The CDR3 has 16 residues. V was trimmed by 0 bases and J by 6 bases, leaving 15 bases between them. The CDR3 loop reads CASSLAGGGYGQPQHF. CDR3 sequence (DNA): TGTGCCAGCAGCTTAGCCGGGGGAGGGTATGGTCAGCCCCAGCATTTT.

The chain couples TRBV5-6 to TRBJ1-2; D possibly corresponds to TRBD1 (6 bases). Trimming cost V 0 bases and J 6 bases, with 12 bases left between them. This CDR3 region has 14 residues. Germline loops: CDR1 SGHDT, CDR2 YYEEEE. The CDR3 here is CASSLEPRGDGYTF. CDR3 bases: TGTGCCAGCAGCTTGGAGCCCAGGGGAGATGGCTACACCTTC.

This chain's CDR3 is CASSPRIRAGPAGEQYF. The CDR3 DNA reads TGTGCCAGCTCACCACGCATCAGGGCGGGGCCGGCGGGAGAGCAGTACTTC. The rearrangement links TRBV18 to TRBJ2-7, with D perhaps matching TRBD2 (6 bases). The CDR3 length is 17 residues. Germline V gives CDR1 KGHSH, CDR2 LQKENI. The ends were cut back, 1 base at V and 7 bases at J, with 23 bases in the middle.